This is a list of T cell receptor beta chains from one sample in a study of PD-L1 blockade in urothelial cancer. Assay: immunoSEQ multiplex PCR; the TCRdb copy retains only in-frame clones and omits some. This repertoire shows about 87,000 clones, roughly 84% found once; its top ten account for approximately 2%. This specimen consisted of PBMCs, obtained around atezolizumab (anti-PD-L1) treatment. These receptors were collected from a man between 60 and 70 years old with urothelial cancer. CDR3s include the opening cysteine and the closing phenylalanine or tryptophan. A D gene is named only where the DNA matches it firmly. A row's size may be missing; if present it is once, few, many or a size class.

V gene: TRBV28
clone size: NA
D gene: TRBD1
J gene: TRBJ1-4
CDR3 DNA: TGTGCCAGCAGTACCCCGGGACAGGAGAATGAAAAACTGTTTTTT
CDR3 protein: CASSTPGQENEKLFF

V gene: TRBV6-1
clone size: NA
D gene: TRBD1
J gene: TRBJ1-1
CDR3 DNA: TGTGCCAGCATTCTGGACAGGGTGAACACTGAAGCTTTCTTT
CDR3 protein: CASILDRVNTEAFF

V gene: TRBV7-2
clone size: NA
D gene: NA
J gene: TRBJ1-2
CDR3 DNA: TGTGCCAGCAGCCCAACCCAGGGGATCGGCTATGGCTACACCTTC
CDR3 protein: CASSPTQGIGYGYTF

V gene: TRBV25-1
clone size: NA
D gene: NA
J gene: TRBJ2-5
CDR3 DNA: TGTTCTGGGAGGACGGGACGGGTGAAGGAAGAGACCCAGTACTTC
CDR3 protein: CSGRTGRVKEETQYF

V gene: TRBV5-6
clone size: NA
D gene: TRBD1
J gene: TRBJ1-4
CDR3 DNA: TGTGCCAGCAGCTTACAGGGGTCAACTAATGAAAAACTGTTTTTT
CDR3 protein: CASSLQGSTNEKLFF

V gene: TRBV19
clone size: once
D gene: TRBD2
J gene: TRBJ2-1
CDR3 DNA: TGTGCCAGTAGTATAGAGGGGGAGGGGAACTACAATGAGCAGTTCTTC
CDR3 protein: CASSIEGEGNYNEQFF

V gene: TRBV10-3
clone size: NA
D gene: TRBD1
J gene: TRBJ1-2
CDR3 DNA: TGTGCCATCAGCGGACAGGGCACACAAATGATTAACTATGGCTACACCTTC
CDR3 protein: CAISGQGTQMINYGYTF

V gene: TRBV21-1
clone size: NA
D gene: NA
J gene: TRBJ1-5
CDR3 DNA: TGTGCCAGCGTAATCGCAAGGGGCAGTCAGCCCCAGCATTTT
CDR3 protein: CASVIARGSQPQHF

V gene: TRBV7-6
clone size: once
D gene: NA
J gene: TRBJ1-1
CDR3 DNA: TGTGCCAGCAGCCCGACCGGTGCGGGCGCGATTAACACTGAAGCTTTCTTT
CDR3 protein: CASSPTGAGAINTEAFF

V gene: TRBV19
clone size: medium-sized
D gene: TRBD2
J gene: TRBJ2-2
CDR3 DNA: TGTGCCAGTAGTCCTAGCGGGAGGGACACCGGGGAGCTGTTTTTT
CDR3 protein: CASSPSGRDTGELFF

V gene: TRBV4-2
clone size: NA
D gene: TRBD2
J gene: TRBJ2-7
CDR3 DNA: TGTGCCAGCAGCCAGGAATATACAGCGGGACCCTACGAGCAGTACTTC
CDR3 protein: CASSQEYTAGPYEQYF

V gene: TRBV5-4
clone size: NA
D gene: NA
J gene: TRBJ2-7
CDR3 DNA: TGTGCCAGCAGTATGAACGGGGTCTACGAGCAGTACTTC
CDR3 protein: CASSMNGVYEQYF

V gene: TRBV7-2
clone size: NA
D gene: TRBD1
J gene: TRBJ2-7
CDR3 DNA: TGTGCCAGCAGCCCCCGACAGGGACCAACGTACGAGCAGTACTTC
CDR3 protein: CASSPRQGPTYEQYF

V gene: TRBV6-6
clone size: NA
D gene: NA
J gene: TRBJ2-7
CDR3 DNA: TGTGCCAGCAGTTACTCCGGAGGGGCGAGTGAGCAGTACTTC
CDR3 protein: CASSYSGGASEQYF

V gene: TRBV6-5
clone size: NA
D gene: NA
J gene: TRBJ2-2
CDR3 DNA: TGTGCCAGCAGTGAAGACTATGAAGCCGGGGAGCTGTTTTTT
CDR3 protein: CASSEDYEAGELFF

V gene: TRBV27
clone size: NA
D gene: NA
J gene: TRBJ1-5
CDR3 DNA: TGTGCCAGCAGCCGGGCGGGCTTGGGTCAGCCCCAGCATTTT
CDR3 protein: CASSRAGLGQPQHF

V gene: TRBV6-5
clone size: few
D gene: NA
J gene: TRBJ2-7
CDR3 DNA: TGTGCCAGCAGTTACTCCTCGGCAGGGACCTACGAGCAGTACTTC
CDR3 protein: CASSYSSAGTYEQYF

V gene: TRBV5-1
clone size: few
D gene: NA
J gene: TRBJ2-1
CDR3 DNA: TGCGCCAGCAGCCTCCGGACAGGAGGGCATGAGCAGTTCTTC
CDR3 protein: CASSLRTGGHEQFF

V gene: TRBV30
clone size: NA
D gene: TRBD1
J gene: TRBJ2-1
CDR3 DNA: TGTGCCTGGAGCGTTAACAGGGGAAATGAGCAGTTCTTC
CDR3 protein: CAWSVNRGNEQFF

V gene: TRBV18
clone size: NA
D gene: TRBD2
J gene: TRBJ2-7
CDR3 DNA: TGTGCCACCTCGGGACTAGCGGGAAACGAGCAGTACTTC
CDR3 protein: CATSGLAGNEQYF

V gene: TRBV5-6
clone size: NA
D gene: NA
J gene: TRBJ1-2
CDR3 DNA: TGTGCCAGCAACTTCTACCCCGACGGGGGGGGGCTAGGCTATGGCTACACCTTC
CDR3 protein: CASNFYPDGGGLGYGYTF

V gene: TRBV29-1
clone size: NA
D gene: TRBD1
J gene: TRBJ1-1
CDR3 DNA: TGCAGCGTTGAGACAGGGGCCCCGAACACTGAAGCTTTCTTT
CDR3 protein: CSVETGAPNTEAFF

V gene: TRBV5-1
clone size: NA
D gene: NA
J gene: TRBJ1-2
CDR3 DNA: TGCGCCAGCAGCTTGGCGACAGCGTTTAACTATGGCTACACCTTC
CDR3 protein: CASSLATAFNYGYTF

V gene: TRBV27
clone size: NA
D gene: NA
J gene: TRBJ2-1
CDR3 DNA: TGTGCCAGCAGTTTTATCCAGGGACAAAACAATGAGCAGTTCTTC
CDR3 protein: CASSFIQGQNNEQFF

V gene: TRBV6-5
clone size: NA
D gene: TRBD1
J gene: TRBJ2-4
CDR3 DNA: TGTGCCAGCAGTTCGTCCGGGACAGGCAGAAACATTCAGTACTTC
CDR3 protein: CASSSSGTGRNIQYF

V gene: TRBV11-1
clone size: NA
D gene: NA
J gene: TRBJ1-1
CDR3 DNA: TGTGCCAGCAGCTTTTCAGGGTTGAACACTGAAGCTTTCTTT
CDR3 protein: CASSFSGLNTEAFF

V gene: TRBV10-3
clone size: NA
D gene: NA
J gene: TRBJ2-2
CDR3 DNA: TGTGCCATCAGTGATATAACCGGGGAGCTGTTTTTT
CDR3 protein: CAISDITGELFF

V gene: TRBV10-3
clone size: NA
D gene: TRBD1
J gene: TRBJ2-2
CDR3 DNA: TGTGCCATCAGTGGTAATCCCGGGACAGGGGACACCGGGGAGCTGTTTTTT
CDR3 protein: CAISGNPGTGDTGELFF

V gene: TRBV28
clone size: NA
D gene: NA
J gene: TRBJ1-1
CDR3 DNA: TGTGCCAGCAGTCATAGACAGTGGCAAGCTTTCTTT
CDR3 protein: CASSHRQWQAFF

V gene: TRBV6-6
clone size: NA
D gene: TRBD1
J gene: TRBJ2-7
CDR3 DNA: TGTGCCAGTAGTCTCCATTGGACAGGGATCGGCGAGCAGTACTTC
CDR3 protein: CASSLHWTGIGEQYF

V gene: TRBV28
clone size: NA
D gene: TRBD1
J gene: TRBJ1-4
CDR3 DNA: TGTGCCAGCAGGACAGGGGGCGCTGGGTATGAAAAACTGTTTTTT
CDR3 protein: CASRTGGAGYEKLFF

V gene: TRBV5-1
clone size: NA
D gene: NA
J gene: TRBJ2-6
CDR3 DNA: TGCGCCAGCAGCTCGGACAGCTCTGGGGCCAACGTCCTGACTTTC
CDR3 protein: CASSSDSSGANVLTF